Each of the 6 T cell receptor beta chains below was sequenced from the same sample in a study of blood T cell repertoires in COVID-19 (dated by TCRdb to about 2020). Receptor libraries were prepared by the immunoSEQ multiplex PCR assay. Here the immuneACCESS table is served through TCRdb, limited to in-frame sequences with V and J called. Missing clones are a known gap in these copies; in checked studies unresolved V genes cover under half, and the rest lacks a known reason. The sample yields fewer than 90,000 clones; 84% were counted once. The ten top clones hold 30% to 45% of the sample. The specimen sequenced was peripheral blood. The receptors were sampled from a man between 65 and 80 years old with acute or convalescent COVID-19.

This rearrangement joins TRBV5-5 to TRBJ2-6, with 8 bases matching TRBD2. The CDR3 has 20 residues. From germline, CDR1 is SGHKS and CDR2 YYEKEE (reference sequence). V was pared by 6 bases and J by 2 bases, with 19 bases of the junction left unmatched. In DNA form, the CDR3 reads TGTGCCAGCAACCACGACGCGACCGGGACTAGTAGACCTGGGGCCAACGTCCTGACTTTC. Translation: CASNHDATGTSRPGANVLTF.

The chain joins TRBV10-3 to TRBJ2-3; D perhaps matches TRBD1 (6 bases). Trimming took 5 bases from V and 0 from J, leaving 9 bases between them. This CDR3 is built from 14 residues. Germline V gene lookup returns CDR1 ENHRY and CDR2 SYGVKD. The CDR3 bases are TGTGCCATCAGTCAGGGGTCTAGCACAGATACGCAGTATTTT. Translating gives CAISQGSSTDTQYF.

The chain recombines TRBV19 with TRBJ1-5; D gene ambiguous. V lost 4 bases, J lost 0 bases, and 10 bases lay in between. From germline, CDR1 is LNHDA and CDR2 SQIVND (reference sequence). The CDR3 extends over 15 amino acids. CDR3: CASSNSWVSNQPQHF. CDR3 nucleotides: TGTGCCAGTAGTAATAGCTGGGTTAGCAATCAGCCCCAGCATTTT.

This clone was detected once. This chain connects TRBV2 to TRBJ2-3, with 11 bases aligning to TRBD2. This CDR3 spans 15 amino acids. The ends lost 5 bases at V and 4 bases at J; junction bases unmatched: 5. Germline CDR1 reads SNHLY; CDR2 reads FYNNEI. Here the CDR3 DNA reads TGTGCCAGCAGTCCTAGCGGGGGGTTCCCAGATACGCAGTATTTT. It encodes CASSPSGGFPDTQYF.

The chain recombines TRBV5-1 with TRBJ2-6; D may be TRBD1 (7 bases). CDR1 SGHRS and CDR2 YFSETQ come from the germline V gene. V lost 4 bases to trimming and J lost 3 bases, with 23 bases between them. The CDR3 totals 19 residues. The CDR3 nucleotides read TGCGCCAGCAGCCCTAGCGCAGGGGGTTATGGAGGTGGGGCCAACGTCCTGACTTTC. Translated: CASSPSAGGYGGGANVLTF. The variable domain in full, completed from reference TRBV5-1 and TRBJ2-6, reads KAGVTQTPRYLIKTRGQQVTLSCSPISGHRSVSWYQQTPGQGLQFLFEYFSETQRNKGNFPGRFSGRQFSNSRSEMNVSTLELGDSALYLCASSPSAGGYGGGANVLTFGAGSRLTVL.

The genes are TRBV20-1 and TRBJ2-7; 8 bases agree with TRBD2. CDR3 length equals 14 residues. V shed 3 bases and J 2 bases; nucleotides not matched to a gene: 6. Germline V gives CDR1 DFQATT, CDR2 SNEGSKA (reference sequence). This CDR3 is CSASFAGGTYEQYF. CDR3 sequence (DNA): TGCAGTGCTAGTTTCGCGGGAGGCACCTACGAGCAGTACTTC.